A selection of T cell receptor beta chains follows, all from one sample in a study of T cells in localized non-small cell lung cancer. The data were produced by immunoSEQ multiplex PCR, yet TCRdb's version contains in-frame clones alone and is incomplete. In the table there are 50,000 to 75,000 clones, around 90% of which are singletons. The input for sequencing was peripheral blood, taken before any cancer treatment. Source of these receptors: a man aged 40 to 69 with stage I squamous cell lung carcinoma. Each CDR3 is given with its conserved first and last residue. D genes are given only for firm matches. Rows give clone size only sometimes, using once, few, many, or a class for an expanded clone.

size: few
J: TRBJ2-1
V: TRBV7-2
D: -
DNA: TGTGCCAGCAGCCGACAGTACAATGAGCAGTTCTTC
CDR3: CASSRQYNEQFF

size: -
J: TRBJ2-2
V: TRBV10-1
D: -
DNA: TGCGCCAGCAGTGAGCGCCTCTCTCCGAACACCGGGGAGCTGTTTTTT
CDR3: CASSERLSPNTGELFF

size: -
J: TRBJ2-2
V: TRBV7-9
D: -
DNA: TGTGCCAGCAGCCTCAGGGGTCCCGGGGAGCTGTTTTTT
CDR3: CASSLRGPGELFF

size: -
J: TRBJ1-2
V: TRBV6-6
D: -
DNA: TGTGCCAGCACCTTTATCGGGGGAAGAGACTACACCTTC
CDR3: CASTFIGGRDYTF

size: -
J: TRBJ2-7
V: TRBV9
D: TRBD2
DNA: TGTGCCAGCAGCGGACTAGCGGAAAGCTCCTACGAGCAGTACTTC
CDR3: CASSGLAESSYEQYF

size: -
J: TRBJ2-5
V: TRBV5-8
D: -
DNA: TGTGCCAGCAGCTTGGAGGTGGAGACCCAGTACTTC
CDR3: CASSLEVETQYF

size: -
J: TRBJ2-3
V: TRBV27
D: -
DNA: TGTGCCAGCAGTTTACCCCTAGGCGATACGCAGTATTTT
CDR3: CASSLPLGDTQYF

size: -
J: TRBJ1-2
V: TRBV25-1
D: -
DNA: TGTGCCAGCAGTGGCGGCTATGGCTACACCTTC
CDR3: CASSGGYGYTF

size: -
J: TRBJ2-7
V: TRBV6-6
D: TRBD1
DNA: TGTGCCAGCACTCCGACAGGGGGCGGTTCAAACGAGCAGTACTTC
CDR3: CASTPTGGGSNEQYF

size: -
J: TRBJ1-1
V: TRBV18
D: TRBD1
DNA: TGTGCCAGCTCACCAGACAGGGGGCCCACTGAAGCTTTCTTT
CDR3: CASSPDRGPTEAFF

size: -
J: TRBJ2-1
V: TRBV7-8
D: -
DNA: TGTGCCAGCAGTTGGGGGGGCGAGAGCTCCTACAATGAGCAGTTCTTC
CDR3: CASSWGGESSYNEQFF

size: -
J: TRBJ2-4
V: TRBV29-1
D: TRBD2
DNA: TGCAGCGTTGAAGATCAAGCGGGAGGATACATTCAGTACTTC
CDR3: CSVEDQAGGYIQYF

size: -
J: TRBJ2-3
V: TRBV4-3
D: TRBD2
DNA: TGCGCCAGCAGCCCTATAAGCGGGAGCGATACGCAGTATTTT
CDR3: CASSPISGSDTQYF

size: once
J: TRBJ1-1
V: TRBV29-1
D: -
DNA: TGCAGCGTTAAGAACACTGAAGCTTTCTTT
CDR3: CSVKNTEAFF

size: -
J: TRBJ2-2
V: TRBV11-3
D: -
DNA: TGTGCCAGCAGCTCGGCGAACACCGGGGAGCTGTTTTTT
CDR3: CASSSANTGELFF

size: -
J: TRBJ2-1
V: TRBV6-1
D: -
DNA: TGTGCCAGCAGTGAAGAGAGTTCAGGGTGGAATGAGCAGTTCTTC
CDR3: CASSEESSGWNEQFF

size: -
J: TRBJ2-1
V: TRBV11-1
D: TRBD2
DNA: TGTGCCAGCAGCTATGGACTAGCGGGAGTAGGATCCTACAATGAGCAGTTCTTC
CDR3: CASSYGLAGVGSYNEQFF

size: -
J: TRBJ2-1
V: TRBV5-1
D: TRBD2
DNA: TGCGCCAGCAGCGCTCTAGCGGGAGGACCCAATGAGCAGTTCTTC
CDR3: CASSALAGGPNEQFF

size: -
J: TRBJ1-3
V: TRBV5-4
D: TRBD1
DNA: TGTGCCAGCAGCTTGGGACAGGGTACATCTGGAAACACCATATATTTT
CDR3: CASSLGQGTSGNTIYF

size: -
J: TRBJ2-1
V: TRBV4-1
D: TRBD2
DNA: TGCGCCAGCAGCCAAGTTCGGGCTAGCGGGATAAATGAGCAGTTCTTC
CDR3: CASSQVRASGINEQFF

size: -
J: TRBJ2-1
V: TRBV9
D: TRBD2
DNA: TGTGCCAGCAGCGTAGGGCTAGCGGGAGTTGTTGAGCAGTTCTTC
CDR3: CASSVGLAGVVEQFF

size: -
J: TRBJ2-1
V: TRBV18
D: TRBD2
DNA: TGTGCCAGCTCACCACCAAGCGGCGGGAGCGGTAATGAGCAGTTCTTC
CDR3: CASSPPSGGSGNEQFF

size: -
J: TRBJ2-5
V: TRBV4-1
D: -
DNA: TGCGCCAGCAGCCAAGAGCGGGACTCCTCGGGGACCCAGTACTTC
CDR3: CASSQERDSSGTQYF

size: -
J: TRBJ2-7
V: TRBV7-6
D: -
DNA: TGTGCCAGCAGCTTAGGTTCTTTGGATTCGTACGAGCAGTACTTC
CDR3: CASSLGSLDSYEQYF

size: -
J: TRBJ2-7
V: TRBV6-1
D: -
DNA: TGTGCCAGCAGTACCAGGCTGCCCTACGAGCAGTACTTC
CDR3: CASSTRLPYEQYF

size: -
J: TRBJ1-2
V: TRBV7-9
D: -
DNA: TGTGCCAGCAGCTCTACTGGGGATGGCTACACCTTC
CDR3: CASSSTGDGYTF

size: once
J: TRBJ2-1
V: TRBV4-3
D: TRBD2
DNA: TGCGCCAGCAGCCTTCGGGCTAGCGGACTGAATGAGCAGTTCTTC
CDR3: CASSLRASGLNEQFF

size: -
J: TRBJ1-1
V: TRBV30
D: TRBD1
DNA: TGTGCCTGGACTACTACAGGGGCGAACACTGAAGCTTTCTTT
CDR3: CAWTTTGANTEAFF

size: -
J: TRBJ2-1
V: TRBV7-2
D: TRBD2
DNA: TGTGCCAGCAGCCCATTCGCCCTAGCGGGAGGCCCCAGGGAGCAGTTCTTC
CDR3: CASSPFALAGGPREQFF

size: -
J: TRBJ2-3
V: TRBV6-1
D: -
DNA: TGTGCCAGCAGTGAGGGGTCGGCTAGCACAGATACGCAGTATTTT
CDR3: CASSEGSASTDTQYF

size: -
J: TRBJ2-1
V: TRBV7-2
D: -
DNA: TGTGCCAGCAGCTTAGTTTACAATGAGCAGTTCTTC
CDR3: CASSLVYNEQFF